These 21 T cell receptor beta chains originate from one sample sequenced in a study of T cell repertoires in cytomegalovirus infection. These receptors have no identified antigens. MiXCR, applied by TCRdb to the reads, yields one record per CDR3 protein. Here the sample spans about 160,000 distinct CDR3 sequences, less than 25% being singletons. The sequencing here drew on CD8+ T cells from cultured PBMCs, taken from culture after CMV antigen stimulation. These receptors came from a human donor in good health (CMV status not recorded). Some clones in this sample may be carry-over from other donors' samples.

DNA of the CDR3: TGTGCCAGCAGTTTGGTCGGGACAGCTAATGAAAAACTGTTTTTT. This gives the protein CASSLVGTANEKLFF. The gene calls are TRBV28 and TRBJ1-4, with 7 bases identical to TRBD1. Germline CDR1 MDHEN, CDR2 SYDVKM. The ends lost 3 bases at V and 3 bases at J; junction bases unmatched: 4. This CDR3 is built from 15 residues. Filled out from reference TRBV28 and TRBJ1-4, the complete variable domain reads DVKVTQSSRYLVKRTGEKVFLECVQDMDHENMFWYRQDPGLGLRLIYFSYDVKMKEKGDIPEGYSVSREKKERFSLILESASTNQTSMYLCASSLVGTANEKLFFGSGTQLSVL.

This clonotype was seen more than once but under ten times. The chain has TRBV7-2 and TRBJ1-5, with D perhaps matching TRBD1 (6 bases). V was cut by 3 bases and J by 0 bases, with 18 bases left in between. The CDR3 has 18 amino acids. Germline V gene data show CDR1 as SGHTA and CDR2 as FQGNSA. DNA of the CDR3: TGTGCCAGCAGCTTTATTAGTGGACAGAAACTTAGCAATCAGCCCCAGCATTTT. This codes for CASSFISGQKLSNQPQHF.

The chain couples TRBV6-6 to TRBJ1-2, with TRBD1 identical over 9 bases. The CDR3 loop spans 15 amino acids. Germline V gene lookup returns CDR1 MNHNY and CDR2 SVGAGI (reference sequence). V lost 6 bases, J lost 3 bases, and 8 bases stayed unmatched. The CDR3 region has the DNA TGTGCCAGCAGCAAAAACAGGGGGCCGGACTATGGCTACACCTTC. This encodes CASSKNRGPDYGYTF.

This clonotype has at least ten counts. V is TRBV6-5 and J is TRBJ1-6; 7 positions agree with TRBD1. The CDR3 sequence is 13 residues long. Trimming took 7 bases from V and 8 from J; bases not matched to a gene: 5. From germline, CDR1 is MNHEY and CDR2 SVGAGI. CDR3 DNA: TGTGCCAGCAACCGGGACAGAGATTCACCCCTCCACTTT. Its translation is CASNRDRDSPLHF.

This chain uses TRBV7-9 with TRBJ2-5; no definite D call. Trimming left V 2 bases short and J 1 base short, with 11 bases between. The CDR3 is 15 amino acids. Germline-derived CDR1 and CDR2 are SEHNR and FQNEAQ (reference sequence). CDR3 residues: CASSLPIFTQETQYF. CDR3 nucleotide sequence: TGTGCCAGCAGCTTACCCATTTTTACCCAAGAGACCCAGTACTTC.

The CDR3 sequence is CASSLHSKDTGELFF. The CDR3 DNA reads TGTGCCAGCAGCTTGCACAGTAAAGACACCGGGGAGCTGTTTTTT. The chain combines TRBV5-5 with TRBJ2-2; no clear D. CDR1 SGHKS and CDR2 YYEKEE come from the germline V gene (reference sequence). Trimming pared 1 base from V and 3 bases from J, leaving 10 bases between. The CDR3 length is 15 residues.

The table lists this clonotype with a few counts. Written as DNA, the CDR3 is TGCGCCAGCAGCCAAGGGGGGGCAACAGGGTGGTATGAGCAGTTCTTC. Protein sequence: CASSQGGATGWYEQFF. The genes are TRBV4-1 and TRBJ2-1, with D tentatively TRBD1 or TRBD2 (6 bases each). V dropped 1 base and J dropped 8 bases, with 18 bases sitting between them. CDR1 and CDR2 (germline): MGHRA, YSYEKL. The CDR3 length is 16 residues.

This clonotype was seen a handful of times. The chain employs TRBV7-9 and TRBJ1-6; possible D gene TRBD1, 5 bases. Trimming left V 2 bases short and J 16 bases short, with 21 bases between. Germline values: CDR1 SEHNR, CDR2 FQNEAQ (reference sequence). The CDR3 runs to 15 residues. In DNA, the CDR3 is TGTGCCAGCAGCTTACCCCAGCCAGGGCCCAGGGCTCTCCACTTT. Encoded protein: CASSLPQPGPRALHF.

This sequence joins TRBV2 and TRBJ1-5, with D uncertain. This CDR3 comprises 15 residues. CDR1 is SNHLY and CDR2 is FYNNEI in the germline V gene. Trimming took off 6 bases at V and 3 bases at J, with 15 bases between the two ends. The CDR3 spells CASRTTFSFNQPQHF. The CDR3 DNA reads TGTGCCAGCAGAACGACCTTTTCCTTCAATCAGCCCCAGCATTTT. Based on the CDR3 plus reference TRBV2 and TRBJ1-5, the full variable domain is EPEVTQTPSHQVTQMGQEVILRCVPISNHLYFYWYRQILGQKVEFLVSFYNNEISEKSEIFDDQFSVERPDGSNFTLKIRSTKLEDSAMYFCASRTTFSFNQPQHFGDGTRLSIL.

The J gene is TRBJ1-5, the V gene TRBV7-9, with unresolved D. The CDR3 has 17 amino acids. Germline V gene data show CDR1 as SEHNR and CDR2 as FQNEAQ (reference sequence). The ends were cut back, 0 bases at V and 5 bases at J, with 17 bases in the middle. CDR3 residues: CASSLALPRIDDQPQHF. The CDR3 region has the DNA TGTGCCAGCAGCTTAGCGCTTCCTCGAATAGATGATCAGCCCCAGCATTTT.

This chain uses TRBV11-2 with TRBJ2-2, with 15 positions matching TRBD2. The CDR3 has 19 residues. The germline V gene has CDR1 SGHAT and CDR2 FQNNGV. J lost 5 bases, V lost 1 base, and 8 bases had no gene match. In nucleotides, the CDR3 is TGTGCCAGCAGCTTAGTTGGACTAGCGGGGGGGCCGCGGACCGGGGAGCTGTTTTTT. Translated, it gives CASSLVGLAGGPRTGELFF.

This clonotype was counted between two and nine times. The CDR3: CASSPSPGEGSRAFF. CDR3 in DNA: TGTGCCAGCAGCCCGTCCCCCGGGGAAGGGTCTCGAGCTTTCTTT. This chain joins TRBV4-2 and TRBJ1-1; D unclear. The CDR3 contains 15 residues. V was shortened by 4 bases and J by 10 bases, with 22 bases between the two germline ends. Germline CDR1 is LGHNA and CDR2 is YNFKEQ.

This clonotype was recorded a few times. The rearrangement uses TRBV7-8 and TRBJ1-3; tentative D call: TRBD1 (5 bases). Germline CDR1 is SGHVS and CDR2 is FQNEAQ. CDR3 size: 15 residues. The ends were cut back, 0 bases at V and 6 bases at J, with 12 bases in the middle. The CDR3 nucleotides read TGTGCCAGCAGCTTAGCCCGGCAGGGCGCAAACACCATATATTTT. The encoded protein is CASSLARQGANTIYF.

This sequence joins TRBV7-2 and TRBJ2-1, with a tentative D call TRBD1 (6 bases). With 5 bases removed from V and 0 bases from J, the gap between germline ends came to 20 bases. The CDR3 contains 18 residues. CDR1 SGHTA and CDR2 FQGNSA come from the germline V gene. In DNA form, the CDR3 reads TGTGCCAGCAGCCAACGACCGCAAACAGGGAGCTCCTACAATGAGCAGTTCTTC. Translating it yields CASSQRPQTGSSYNEQFF.

The chain combines TRBV7-2 with TRBJ1-2; D gene uncertain. The germline V and J ends were trimmed by 1 base and 8 bases, with 8 bases remaining between them. Germline CDR1 reads SGHTA; CDR2 reads FQGNSA. This CDR3 comprises 12 residues. This chain's CDR3 is CASSLGVEGYTF. In DNA form, the CDR3 reads TGTGCCAGCAGCTTAGGGGTTGAAGGCTACACCTTC.

The chain couples TRBV11-2 to TRBJ2-7, with TRBD1 matching over 10 bases. V lost 6 bases and J lost 0; bases outside the gene matches: 5. CDR3 length equals 15 residues. Germline V gene data show CDR1 as SGHAT and CDR2 as FQNNGV. The CDR3 loop is CASSRDRGISYEQYV. CDR3 in DNA: TGTGCCAGCAGTCGGGACAGGGGAATCTCCTACGAGCAGTACGTC.

CDR3 DNA sequence: TGTGCCAGCAGTTACGGGGTCACTGAAGCTTTCTTT. Its protein is CASSYGVTEAFF. The V and J genes are TRBV6-5 and TRBJ1-1; D uncertain. Germline CDR1 MNHEY, CDR2 SVGAGI. This CDR3 comprises 12 residues. Trimming took 2 bases from V and 4 from J, leaving 5 bases between them.

This rearrangement joins TRBV7-2 to TRBJ2-3; 10 bases agree with TRBD2. Germline V gene sequence: CDR1 SGHTA, CDR2 FQGNSA. After removal of 2 bases from V and 4 bases from J, the junction contained 3 bases not matched to a gene. This CDR3 has 15 residues. The CDR3 region is CASSLTSGVADTQYF. The CDR3 DNA reads TGTGCCAGCAGCTTAACTAGCGGGGTCGCAGATACGCAGTATTTT.

J is TRBJ1-3 and V is TRBV7-2; weak D call: TRBD1 (6 bases). V was shortened by 5 bases and J by 1 base, with 15 bases between the two germline ends. The CDR3 extends over 16 amino acids. Germline CDR1 and CDR2: SGHTA and FQGNSA. This chain's CDR3 is CASSIRDTQSGNTIYF. The CDR3 nucleotides read TGTGCCAGCAGCATCCGGGACACCCAGTCTGGAAACACCATATATTTT.

This clonotype was seen just once. This chain connects TRBV15 to TRBJ1-4; no reliable D call. Trimming removed 0 bases from V and 10 bases from J, with 6 bases in between. The germline V gene has CDR1 LNHNV and CDR2 YYDKDF (reference sequence). The CDR3 spans 12 residues. CDR3 DNA sequence: TGTGCCACCAGCAGAGAACGAAGAAAACTGTTTTTT. Translated: CATSRERRKLFF.

This clonotype was counted a few times. The J gene is TRBJ2-7, the V gene TRBV7-9; no reliable D call. The CDR3 runs 14 residues. CDR1 is SEHNR, CDR2 FQNEAQ, per germline (reference sequence). V lost 1 base and J 2 bases, leaving 9 bases between the germline ends. The CDR3 here is CASSLVAGAYEQYF. In DNA, the CDR3 is TGTGCCAGCAGCTTAGTTGCTGGTGCCTACGAGCAGTACTTC.